This record looks at one TCR beta chain sequence and its context. Recruitment covered about two dozen US areas and drew participants whose ages spanned roughly 18 to 90 years. The recovered donors of Cohort 3 showed two negative PCRs, clearance, or symptom resolution. This entry comes from a study of blood T cell repertoires in COVID-19. The CDR3 has 17 residues. Germline trimming cut 0 bases from V and 4 bases from J; bases unmatched to any gene: 4. Germline V CDR1 and CDR2: SGDLS, YYNGEE. The repertoire was sequenced with immunoSEQ multiplex PCR; TCRdb's copy has only in-frame clones and lacks some. This table holds approximately 350,000 clones, roughly 87% found once.

The TCR was taken from a young woman who had recovered from COVID-19. Material: PBMCs or T cells enriched from blood (not recorded which). The chain carries TRBV9 and TRBJ2-2, with TRBD2 matching 12 bases. DNA of the CDR3: TGTGCCAGCAGCGTAGCTGCTAGCGGGGGGGCCACCGGGGAGCTGTTTTTT. It translates to CASSVAASGGATGELFF. Supplemented by reference TRBV9 and TRBJ2-2, the full variable domain reads DSGVTQTPKHLITATGQRVTLRCSPRSGDLSVYWYQQSLDQGLQFLIQYYNGEERAKGNILERFSAQQFPDLHSELNLSSLELGDSALYFCASSVAASGGATGELFFGEGSRLTVL.